This is a list of T cell receptor beta chains from one sample in a study of T cell changes during pregnancy in multiple sclerosis. Sequencing was performed with immunoSEQ multiplex PCR; in TCRdb, only in-frame clones are kept and a portion is missing. The sample includes roughly 23,000 clones, around 89% of them seen just once. The sample consisted of CD8+ T cells from peripheral blood mononuclear cells, taken in the first trimester of pregnancy. Every receptor here comes from a female donor with multiple sclerosis, enrolled in a pregnancy study. CDR3s include the opening cysteine and the closing phenylalanine or tryptophan. The order of the fields is V gene, J gene, D gene, clone size, CDR3 protein, CDR3 DNA. The D gene is left open where the match is weak. A row's size may be missing; if present it is once, few, many or a size class.

v_call: TRBV27
j_call: TRBJ2-7
d_call: NA
clone_size: NA
cdr3_aa: CASRQGTRRQYF
cdr3_nt: TGTGCCAGCCGGCAGGGGACGCGGAGGCAGTACTTC

v_call: TRBV9
j_call: TRBJ1-5
d_call: NA
clone_size: NA
cdr3_aa: CASSVAGLSNQPQHF
cdr3_nt: TGTGCCAGCAGCGTAGCGGGTTTGAGCAATCAGCCCCAGCATTTT

v_call: TRBV6-4
j_call: TRBJ2-3
d_call: TRBD2
clone_size: medium-sized
cdr3_aa: CASSALAGADTQYF
cdr3_nt: TGTGCCAGCAGTGCACTAGCGGGAGCAGATACGCAGTATTTT

v_call: TRBV6-4
j_call: TRBJ2-6
d_call: NA
clone_size: NA
cdr3_aa: CASSERAGANVLTF
cdr3_nt: TGTGCCAGCAGTGAGAGGGCTGGGGCCAACGTCCTGACTTTC

v_call: TRBV7-9
j_call: TRBJ2-7
d_call: NA
clone_size: NA
cdr3_aa: CASSETVRGYEQYF
cdr3_nt: TGTGCCAGCAGCGAGACAGTTCGGGGGTACGAGCAGTACTTC

v_call: TRBV5-1
j_call: TRBJ2-3
d_call: TRBD2
clone_size: NA
cdr3_aa: CASSLARASGSGDTQYF
cdr3_nt: TGCGCCAGCAGCTTGGCCAGGGCAAGCGGGAGCGGAGATACGCAGTATTTT

v_call: TRBV13
j_call: TRBJ2-3
d_call: TRBD2
clone_size: NA
cdr3_aa: CASSLSAGGPIDTQYF
cdr3_nt: TGTGCCAGCAGCTTATCGGCGGGAGGGCCGATAGATACGCAGTATTTT

v_call: TRBV9
j_call: TRBJ1-2
d_call: NA
clone_size: NA
cdr3_aa: CASSDSGVNYGYTF
cdr3_nt: TGTGCCAGCAGCGACTCAGGGGTTAACTATGGCTACACCTTC

v_call: TRBV7-9
j_call: TRBJ1-3
d_call: TRBD1
clone_size: NA
cdr3_aa: CASRRWSRGHWSGNTIYF
cdr3_nt: TGTGCCAGCCGAAGGTGGAGCAGGGGGCATTGGAGTGGAAACACCATATATTTT

v_call: TRBV6-1
j_call: TRBJ2-1
d_call: NA
clone_size: few
cdr3_aa: CASSEGEYNEQFF
cdr3_nt: TGTGCCAGCAGTGAAGGGGAGTACAATGAGCAGTTCTTC

v_call: TRBV5-1
j_call: TRBJ2-1
d_call: NA
clone_size: NA
cdr3_aa: CASRAWSAESNEQFF
cdr3_nt: TGCGCCAGCAGGGCCTGGTCGGCGGAATCAAATGAGCAGTTCTTC

v_call: TRBV6-4
j_call: TRBJ2-1
d_call: TRBD2
clone_size: NA
cdr3_aa: CASSAGTSGSNEQFF
cdr3_nt: TGTGCCAGCAGTGCCGGGACTAGCGGCTCGAACGAGCAGTTCTTC

v_call: TRBV18
j_call: TRBJ2-1
d_call: NA
clone_size: NA
cdr3_aa: CASLATLPSAYNEQFF
cdr3_nt: TGTGCCAGCCTCGCTACTCTACCTAGCGCCTACAATGAGCAGTTCTTC

v_call: TRBV7-2
j_call: TRBJ2-3
d_call: TRBD1
clone_size: NA
cdr3_aa: CASSQRTGGNTDTQYF
cdr3_nt: TGTGCCAGCAGCCAGAGGACAGGGGGCAACACAGATACGCAGTATTTT

v_call: TRBV15
j_call: TRBJ2-6
d_call: NA
clone_size: NA
cdr3_aa: CATSRADRGLDSGANVLTF
cdr3_nt: TGTGCCACCAGCAGAGCCGATAGGGGGTTGGACTCTGGGGCCAACGTCCTGACTTTC

v_call: TRBV28
j_call: TRBJ1-1
d_call: NA
clone_size: NA
cdr3_aa: CASVPRAGRKNTEAFF
cdr3_nt: TGTGCCAGCGTACCAAGAGCGGGGAGAAAGAACACTGAAGCTTTCTTT

v_call: TRBV19
j_call: TRBJ2-7
d_call: TRBD2
clone_size: NA
cdr3_aa: CASSITREPSYEQYF
cdr3_nt: TGTGCCAGTAGTATAACGCGGGAGCCCTCCTACGAGCAGTACTTC

v_call: TRBV11-3
j_call: TRBJ2-7
d_call: TRBD2
clone_size: NA
cdr3_aa: CASSPRNLAGTYEQYF
cdr3_nt: TGTGCCAGCAGCCCCCGTAATTTAGCGGGAACCTACGAGCAGTACTTC

v_call: TRBV4-2
j_call: TRBJ1-1
d_call: NA
clone_size: NA
cdr3_aa: CASSQDGEVVAEAFF
cdr3_nt: TGTGCCAGCAGCCAAGATGGCGAGGTTGTGGCTGAAGCTTTCTTT

v_call: TRBV7-9
j_call: TRBJ1-1
d_call: NA
clone_size: NA
cdr3_aa: CASSDYTEAFF
cdr3_nt: TGTGCCAGCAGCGACTACACTGAAGCTTTCTTT

v_call: TRBV11-3
j_call: TRBJ2-7
d_call: NA
clone_size: once
cdr3_aa: CASSLSGSSYEQYF
cdr3_nt: TGTGCCAGCAGCCTCAGCGGTAGCTCCTACGAGCAGTACTTC

v_call: TRBV7-9
j_call: TRBJ2-7
d_call: TRBD2
clone_size: NA
cdr3_aa: CASSFAGGPYEQYF
cdr3_nt: TGTGCCAGCAGCTTTGCGGGAGGGCCTTATGAGCAGTACTTC

v_call: TRBV7-9
j_call: TRBJ2-7
d_call: TRBD2
clone_size: NA
cdr3_aa: CASSSSSGRAYEQYF
cdr3_nt: TGTGCCAGCAGCTCCTCTAGCGGGAGGGCCTACGAGCAGTACTTC

v_call: TRBV7-9
j_call: TRBJ2-4
d_call: NA
clone_size: NA
cdr3_aa: CASSSAGAENIQYF
cdr3_nt: TGTGCCAGCAGCTCAGCAGGGGCTGAAAACATTCAGTACTTC